This paragraph reports one T cell receptor beta chain. Its binding antigen is unknown. Base quality data are lacking; no much larger clone is found one base away. The label giving this sample's treatment or condition can be read as: in vitro stimulation with specific CMV peptide epitopes to enrich CMV-specific T cells. The CDR3 goes from the cysteine to the phenylalanine over 15 residues. Of the read, only the CDR3 DNA is kept; its 45 bases are in frame from base 1. The V and J ends are trimmed by 3 bases and 0 bases, leaving 9 bases between them. Taken from the germline V gene, the CDR1 and CDR2 loops are ENHRY and SYGVKD. The data stem from a study of T cell repertoires in cytomegalovirus infection (dated by TCRdb to the late 2010s). A note on the overall study: Alongside well-studied HLA-B-restricted epitopes, the peptide stimulations were aimed at recently identified HLA-C-restricted CMV epitopes, whose presentation resists viral immunomodulation. Donor HLA type was relevant to the analysis, as public TCR beta signatures indicated carriage of CMV infection together with the matching HLA type. Here is what the overall study found, with its caveats: In both this cohort and an independent roughly 350-donor cohort, the cumulative frequency of public TCR beta family members distinguished carriers of CMV infection plus the relevant HLA type. In the ex vivo response, HLA-C-restricted CMV-specific TCR beta clonotypes were dominant, and in two of eight donors the single most frequent clonotype came from this HLA-C-restricted group.

TCRdb shows the sequencer as Illumina HiSeq 1500. TCRdb redid the processing of the public reads, applying fastp at Q25 and MiXCR, and retained in-frame beta chains. Rows with one shared CDR3 protein collapse into an entry with the most common genes and DNA. The sample table shows 200,000 to 250,000 distinct CDR3 sequences, and about 38% are seen once. The biggest ten clones account for around 64% of the sample. The sequencing used CD8+ T cells from cultured PBMCs, collected from culture after CMV antigen stimulation. The receptor was isolated from a human donor in good health (CMV status not recorded). Some clones in this sample may be carry-over from other donors' samples. The V and J segments used are TRBV10-3 and TRBJ2-1; tentative D gene TRBD2, with 5 bases matching. The sequenced DNA: TGTGCCATCAGTGATGGCGGACTCTCCTACAATGAGCAGTTCTTC. Its amino acids are CAISDGGLSYNEQFF.